Given below is one T cell receptor (beta chain) in context. Sequenced by immunoSEQ multiplex PCR; TCRdb stores in-frame clones only, minus some. The top ten clones hold over 4.5% of a sample with about 160,000 clones, around 80% of them seen once. The sample comes from a study of cytotoxic CD8 clonotypes in ibrutinib-treated CLL. The source of this sequence is a human donor with chronic lymphocytic leukemia. This sample comprised PBMCs, obtained after 24 months of ibrutinib treatment.

The CDR3: CSARDNQPQHF. The DNA for the CDR3 is TGCAGTGCTAGAGATAATCAGCCCCAGCATTTT. The chain joins TRBV20-1 to TRBJ1-5; no reliable D call. The CDR3 totals 11 residues. CDR1 is DFQATT and CDR2 is SNEGSKA in the germline V gene (reference sequence). Trimming shortened V by 0 bases and J by 4 bases, and 1 base separated the two germline ends.